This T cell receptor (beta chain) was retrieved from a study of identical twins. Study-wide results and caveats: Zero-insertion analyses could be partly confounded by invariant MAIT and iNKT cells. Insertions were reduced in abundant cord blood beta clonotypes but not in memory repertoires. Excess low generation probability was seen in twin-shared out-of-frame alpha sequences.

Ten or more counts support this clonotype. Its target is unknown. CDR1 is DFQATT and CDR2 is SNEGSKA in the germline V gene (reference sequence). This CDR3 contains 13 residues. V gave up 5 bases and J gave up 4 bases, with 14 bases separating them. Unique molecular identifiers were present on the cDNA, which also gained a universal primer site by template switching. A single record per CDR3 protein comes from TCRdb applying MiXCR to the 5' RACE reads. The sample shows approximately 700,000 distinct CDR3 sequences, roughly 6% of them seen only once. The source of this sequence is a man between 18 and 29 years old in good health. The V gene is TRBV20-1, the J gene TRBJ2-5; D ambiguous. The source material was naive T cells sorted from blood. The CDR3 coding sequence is TGCAGTGCTGGACCCCTGAGCACAGAGACCCAGTACTTC. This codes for CSAGPLSTETQYF.